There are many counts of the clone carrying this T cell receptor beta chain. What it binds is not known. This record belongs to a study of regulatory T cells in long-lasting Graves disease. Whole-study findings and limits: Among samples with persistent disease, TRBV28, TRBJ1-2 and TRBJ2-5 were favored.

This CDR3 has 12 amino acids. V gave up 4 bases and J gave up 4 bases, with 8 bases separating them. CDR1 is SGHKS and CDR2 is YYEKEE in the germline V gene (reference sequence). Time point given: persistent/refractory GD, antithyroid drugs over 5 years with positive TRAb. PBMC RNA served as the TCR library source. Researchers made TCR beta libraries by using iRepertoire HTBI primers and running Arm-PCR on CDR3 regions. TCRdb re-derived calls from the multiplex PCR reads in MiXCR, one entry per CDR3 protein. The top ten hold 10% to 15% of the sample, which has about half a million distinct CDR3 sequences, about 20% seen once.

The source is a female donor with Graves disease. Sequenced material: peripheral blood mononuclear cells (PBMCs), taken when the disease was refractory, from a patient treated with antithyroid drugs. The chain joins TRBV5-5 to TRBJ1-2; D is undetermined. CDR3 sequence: CASSHYSYGYTF. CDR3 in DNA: TGTGCCAGCAGCCATTACAGCTATGGCTACACCTTC.